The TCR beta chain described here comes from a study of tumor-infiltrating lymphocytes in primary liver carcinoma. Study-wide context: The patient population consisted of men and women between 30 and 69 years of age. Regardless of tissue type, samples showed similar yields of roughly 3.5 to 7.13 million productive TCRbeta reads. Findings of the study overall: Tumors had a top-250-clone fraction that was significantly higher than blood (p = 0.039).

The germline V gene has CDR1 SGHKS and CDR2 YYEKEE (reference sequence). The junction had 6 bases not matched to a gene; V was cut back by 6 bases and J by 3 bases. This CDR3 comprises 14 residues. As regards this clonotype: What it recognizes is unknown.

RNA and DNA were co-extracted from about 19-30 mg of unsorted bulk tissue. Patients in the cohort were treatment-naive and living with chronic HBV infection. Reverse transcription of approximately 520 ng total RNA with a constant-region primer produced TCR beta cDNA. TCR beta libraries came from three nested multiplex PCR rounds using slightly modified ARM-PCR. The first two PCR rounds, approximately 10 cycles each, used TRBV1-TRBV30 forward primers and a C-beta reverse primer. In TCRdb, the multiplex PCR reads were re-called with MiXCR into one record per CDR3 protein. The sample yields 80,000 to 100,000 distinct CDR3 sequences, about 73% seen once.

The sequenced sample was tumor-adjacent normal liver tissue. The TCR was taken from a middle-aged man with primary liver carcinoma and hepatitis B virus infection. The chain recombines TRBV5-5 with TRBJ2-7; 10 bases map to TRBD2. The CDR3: CASNLTSGNYEQYF. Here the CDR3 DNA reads TGTGCCAGCAACTTAACTAGCGGGAACTACGAGCAGTACTTC.